What follows are 25 T cell receptor beta chains derived from one specimen sequenced in a study of response to subunit inactivated influenza vaccine. Via MiXCR, TCRdb re-called the RT-PCR reads, giving one row per CDR3 protein. The sample contains 180,000 or so distinct CDR3 sequences, about an eighth of which appear only once. These same data were also listed under a study on T cells expressing NK-cell markers. That report notes: Generation of TCR beta cDNA was performed by 5'RACE template switching incorporating UMIs.

The sequences come from CD8+ T cells sorted from PBMCs, collected roughly 12 days after vaccination. The receptor source for this set is a man between 45 and 60 years old who received an inactivated influenza vaccine.

This clonotype was counted only a few times. The genes are TRBV13 and TRBJ1-1; possible D gene TRBD1, 5 bases. The CDR3 runs 13 residues. Per the germline V gene, CDR1 is PRHDT and CDR2 is FYEKMQ (reference sequence). The V end was cut by 6 bases, the J end by 1 base, with 9 bases between. CDR3 region: CASRGRRNTEAFF. The CDR3 region has the DNA TGTGCCAGCAGGGGACGGCGGAACACTGAAGCTTTCTTT.

The chain has TRBV7-8 and TRBJ1-5; D not resolved. Deletions cut 2 bases from V and 6 bases from J, with 11 bases between. CDR1 is SGHVS, CDR2 FQNEAQ, per germline. The CDR3 totals 14 residues. CDR3 in DNA: TGTGCCAGCAGCTTAAGGTCCGCGAGTCAGCCCCAGCATTTT. Protein product: CASSLRSASQPQHF.

There are a few counts of this clonotype. This rearrangement joins TRBV11-2 to TRBJ1-1, with unresolved D. V was pared by 3 bases and J by 0 bases, with 11 bases between. The CDR3 has 15 residues. Germline V CDR1 and CDR2: SGHAT, FQNNGV. CDR3 sequence (DNA): TGTGCCAGCAGCTTTACAGACAAGGTGAACACTGAAGCTTTCTTT. It encodes CASSFTDKVNTEAFF. The whole variable domain, filled in from reference TRBV11-2 and TRBJ1-1, reads EAGVAQSPRYKIIEKRQSVAFWCNPISGHATLYWYQQILGQGPKLLIQFQNNGVVDDSQLPKDRFSAERLKGVDSTLKIQPAKLEDSAVYLCASSFTDKVNTEAFFGQGTRLTVV.

This clonotype was seen a few times. The rearrangement links TRBV20-1 to TRBJ1-1, with 9 positions matching TRBD1. The CDR3 runs 16 residues. Trimming cost V 1 base and J 8 bases; bases outside gene matches: 14. The germline V gene encodes CDR1 DFQATT and CDR2 SNEGSKA (reference sequence). The CDR3 loop reads CSARGPAGTGISEAFF. CDR3 bases: TGCAGTGCTAGAGGACCGGCCGGGACAGGGATTTCGGAAGCTTTCTTT.

This clonotype was observed a few times. J is TRBJ2-7 and V is TRBV20-1; no reliable D call. CDR3 length equals 13 residues. Trimming shortened V by 4 bases and J by 7 bases, and 17 bases separated the two germline ends. Germline CDR1 and CDR2: DFQATT and SNEGSKA (reference sequence). Here the CDR3 DNA reads TGCAGTGCTACAATGGGTCTAACTTTGGAGCAGTACTTC. This gives the protein CSATMGLTLEQYF.

V usage is TRBV6-2 or TRBV6-3 and J usage is TRBJ2-2, with D perhaps TRBD1 (7 bases). Trimming left V 2 bases short and J 4 bases short, with 14 bases between. CDR3 length: 16 residues. In germline, CDR1 is MNHEY, CDR2 SVGEGT. The chain's CDR3 is CASSYRGPGGTGELFF. The CDR3 coding sequence is TGTGCCAGCAGTTACAGGGGGCCCGGGGGCACCGGGGAGCTGTTTTTT.

The chain couples TRBV9 to TRBJ1-6; no clear D gene. With 1 base removed from V and 10 bases from J, the gap between germline ends came to 12 bases. Germline CDR1 reads SGDLS; CDR2 reads YYNGEE. This CDR3 has 14 amino acids. The CDR3 bases are TGTGCCAGCAGCGTAAAGCCAGGACCCTCACCCCTCCACTTT. It encodes CASSVKPGPSPLHF. Combining the CDR3 with reference TRBV9 and TRBJ1-6 gives the whole variable domain DSGVTQTPKHLITATGQRVTLRCSPRSGDLSVYWYQQSLDQGLQFLIQYYNGEERAKGNILERFSAQQFPDLHSELNLSSLELGDSALYFCASSVKPGPSPLHFGNGTRLTVT.

This clonotype has ten or more counts. The V call is TRBV5-1, the J call TRBJ2-7, with TRBD1 matching 8 bases. The CDR3 extends over 14 amino acids. Trimming at V came to 4 bases and at J to 4 bases, leaving 7 bases not matched to a gene. From germline, CDR1 is SGHRS and CDR2 YFSETQ. The CDR3 region has the DNA TGCGCCAGCAGCGAGGGGACAGGAGGGTACGAGCAGTACTTC. It specifies CASSEGTGGYEQYF.

This clonotype has just a few counts. The V call is TRBV28, the J call TRBJ1-5, with 7 positions matching TRBD1. The CDR3 length is 16 residues. V was pared by 3 bases and J by 7 bases, with 12 bases of the junction left unmatched. Germline CDR1 reads MDHEN; CDR2 reads SYDVKM. The CDR3 loop is CASSLIDRVGLQPQHF. DNA for the CDR3: TGTGCCAGCAGTTTGATCGACAGGGTAGGTTTACAGCCCCAGCATTTT.

The chain links TRBV14 to TRBJ2-1; D perhaps matches TRBD2 (5 bases). Trimming stripped 7 bases from V and 6 bases from J, with 13 bases between. The germline gives CDR1 SGHDN, CDR2 FVKESK. This CDR3 spans 13 amino acids. The CDR3 region has the DNA TGTGCCAGCACGCCCGAGGGCTCCAATGAGCAGTTCTTC. Protein: CASTPEGSNEQFF.

The J gene is TRBJ2-5, the V gene TRBV28, with 7 bases lining up with TRBD2. The better agreement between TRBJ2-1 and the DNA end casts doubt on the J call. Germline values: CDR1 MDHEN, CDR2 SYDVKM. The CDR3 runs to 14 residues. The CDR3 region is CASSGPGGRETQFF. CDR3 DNA sequence: TGTGCCAGCAGCGGCCCCGGGGGGAGGGAGACCCAGTTCTTC.

This clonotype appeared many times. V and J are TRBV10-3 and TRBJ2-7; D uncertain. Germline values: CDR1 ENHRY, CDR2 SYGVKD. The germline V and J ends were trimmed by 0 bases and 0 bases, with 9 bases remaining between them. The CDR3 totals 15 residues. CDR3 DNA: TGTGCCATCAGTGAGTCGCGGACGGACTCCTACGAGCAGTACTTC. Translating it yields CAISESRTDSYEQYF.

V usage is TRBV10-3 and J usage is TRBJ1-4; 9 nucleotides match TRBD1. The germline V gene encodes CDR1 ENHRY and CDR2 SYGVKD. The CDR3 consists of 16 residues. Trimming cost V 5 bases and J 0 bases; bases outside gene matches: 4. The CDR3 region has the DNA TGTGCCATCAGTCGACAGGGGGAAACAACTAATGAAAAACTGTTTTTT. It yields the protein CAISRQGETTNEKLFF.

This clonotype was counted a few times. The chain uses TRBV2 and TRBJ1-4; D may be TRBD1 (5 bases). From germline, CDR1 is SNHLY and CDR2 FYNNEI. This CDR3 spans 15 amino acids. V lost 3 bases to trimming and J lost 7 bases, with 15 bases between them. The CDR3 protein is CASSESPTVGEKLFF. Written as DNA, the CDR3 is TGTGCCAGCAGTGAGAGCCCGACAGTGGGTGAAAAACTGTTTTTT. The full variable domain, in which reference TRBV2 and TRBJ1-4 provide the parts outside the CDR3, is EPEVTQTPSHQVTQMGQEVILRCVPISNHLYFYWYRQILGQKVEFLVSFYNNEISEKSEIFDDQFSVERPDGSNFTLKIRSTKLEDSAMYFCASSESPTVGEKLFFGSGTQLSVL.

CDR3 nucleotides: TGTGCCAGTAGTGGGGGACTAGAAGTCTACAATGAGCAGTTCTTC. Translating it yields CASSGGLEVYNEQFF. V is TRBV19 and J is TRBJ2-1; 8 bases line up with TRBD2. The J segment lost 3 bases and the V segment lost 5 bases, leaving 6 bases of the junction unmatched. The germline CDR1 and CDR2 sequences are LNHDA and SQIVND (reference sequence). The CDR3 runs to 15 residues.

The gene calls are TRBV5-1 and TRBJ2-1; 9 nucleotides align to TRBD2. J was trimmed by 7 bases and V by 0 bases; bases with no gene match: 11. The CDR3 runs 17 residues. Germline-derived CDR1 and CDR2 are SGHRS and YFSETQ. The CDR3 loop reads CASSLVGGGASVNEQFF. The CDR3 nucleotides are TGCGCCAGCAGCTTGGTGGGCGGGGGGGCCTCTGTGAATGAGCAGTTCTTC. Combining the CDR3 with reference TRBV5-1 and TRBJ2-1 gives the whole variable domain KAGVTQTPRYLIKTRGQQVTLSCSPISGHRSVSWYQQTPGQGLQFLFEYFSETQRNKGNFPGRFSGRQFSNSRSEMNVSTLELGDSALYLCASSLVGGGASVNEQFFGPGTRLTVL.

This clonotype appeared a few times. This rearrangement joins TRBV5-1 to TRBJ1-2; 8 bases are shared with TRBD1. This CDR3 is 15 amino acids long. Trimming at V came to 4 bases and at J to 2 bases, leaving 7 bases not matched to a gene. CDR1 is SGHRS and CDR2 is YFSETQ in the germline V gene. The CDR3 DNA sequence: TGCGCCAGCAGCATAGAACAGGGGGGGAACTATGGCTACACCTTC. The encoded protein is CASSIEQGGNYGYTF. Looking up the rest from reference TRBV5-1 and TRBJ1-2 gives the full variable domain: KAGVTQTPRYLIKTRGQQVTLSCSPISGHRSVSWYQQTPGQGLQFLFEYFSETQRNKGNFPGRFSGRQFSNSRSEMNVSTLELGDSALYLCASSIEQGGNYGYTFGSGTRLTVV.

This clonotype was observed a handful of times. The chain joins TRBV28 to TRBJ2-2; D is unresolved. The CDR3 is 11 residues long. V was shortened by 3 bases and J by 13 bases, with 9 bases between the two germline ends. The germline CDR1 and CDR2 sequences are MDHEN and SYDVKM. DNA of the CDR3: TGTGCCAGCAGTTTGGGCCCCCGGCTGTTTTTT. Its translation is CASSLGPRLFF.

This chain connects TRBV4-2 to TRBJ2-5; 10 bases align to TRBD2. Germline CDR1 LGHNA, CDR2 YNFKEQ. The CDR3 loop spans 17 amino acids. V lost 5 bases and J lost 5; bases outside the gene matches: 14. CDR3 sequence (DNA): TGTGCCAGCAGCTCCCCGACTAGCGGGTGGGCAGTGGAGACCCAGTACTTC. This codes for CASSSPTSGWAVETQYF.

This chain connects TRBV4-2 to TRBJ2-5; TRBD2 aligns across 11 bases. The germline V gene encodes CDR1 LGHNA and CDR2 YNFKEQ. This CDR3 has 16 residues. V dropped 4 bases and J dropped 5; count of bases not matched to a gene: 9. The CDR3 region has the DNA TGTGCCAGCAGCCTCGGAGTAGCGGGGGGGCTTGAGACCCAGTACTTC. It codes for CASSLGVAGGLETQYF.

This chain uses TRBV4-3 with TRBJ1-3; D is undetermined. The V and J ends lost 0 bases and 1 base respectively, with 7 bases between them. The CDR3 has 15 residues. Germline V CDR1 and CDR2: LGHNA, YSLEER. Written as DNA, the CDR3 is TGCGCCAGCAGCCAAGATCCTAGTTCTGGAAACACCATATATTTT. It is translated as CASSQDPSSGNTIYF.

The genes are TRBV6-2 or TRBV6-3 and TRBJ2-3; TRBD2 matches at 8 bases. V was clipped by 0 bases and J by 5 bases; unmatched bases: 4. The V gene's germline CDR1 is MNHEY and CDR2 SVGEGT. This CDR3 region has 15 residues. CDR3 nucleotide sequence: TGTGCCAGCAGTTACTCCTCGGGGGGGTTAGATACGCAGTATTTT. Encoded protein: CASSYSSGGLDTQYF.

The chain links TRBV28 to TRBJ2-7; perhaps TRBD2 as D (6 bases). The CDR3 consists of 17 residues. The germline CDR1 and CDR2 sequences are MDHEN and SYDVKM. V lost 2 bases and J 4 bases, leaving 21 bases between the germline ends. CDR3 in amino acids: CASSLLGVTSILYEQYF. The CDR3 DNA reads as TGTGCCAGCAGTTTACTAGGGGTTACTAGCATCCTTTACGAGCAGTACTTC.

This clonotype has only a few counts. V and J are TRBV10-3 and TRBJ1-1; D is unclear. This CDR3 has 16 amino acids. Trimming left V 0 bases short and J 0 bases short, with 11 bases between. Germline CDR1 and CDR2: ENHRY and SYGVKD. CDR3 nucleotide sequence: TGTGCCATCAGTGAGTCGGTAGGGATCATGAACACTGAAGCTTTCTTT. It is translated as CAISESVGIMNTEAFF.

This clonotype was counted ten times or more. The V call is TRBV7-2, the J call TRBJ2-1; D not certain. The CDR3 is 15 residues long. CDR1 and CDR2 (germline): SGHTA, FQGNSA. The V end lost 1 base, the J end lost 0 bases, and 7 bases lay between the germline ends. For the CDR3, the DNA is TGTGCCAGCAGCTTAGGCCTCTACTCCTACAATGAGCAGTTCTTC. This gives the protein CASSLGLYSYNEQFF.